This entry lists 32 T cell receptor beta chains sequenced from one sample in a study of identical twins. One entry per CDR3 protein results from TCRdb running MiXCR on the 5' RACE reads. This table has some 790,000 distinct CDR3 sequences, over 15% appearing once. These data were likewise used in another study, on T cells expressing NK-cell markers.

Sequencing was carried out using PBMCs. These receptor sequences come from a woman in her late teens or twenties in good health.

The CDR3 nucleotides read TGTGCCACCAGGTTCGAGGGCACAGATACGCAGTATTTT. Protein product: CATRFEGTDTQYF. The chain combines TRBV15 with TRBJ2-3; D not resolved. V lost 6 bases to trimming and J lost 1 base, with 8 bases between them. This CDR3 region has 13 residues. Germline CDR1 reads LNHNV; CDR2 reads YYDKDF (reference sequence).

This clonotype was found a few times. V usage is TRBV5-6 and J usage is TRBJ1-2, with no clear D. V lost 3 bases and J lost 8, with 17 bases in between. The germline gives CDR1 SGHDT, CDR2 YYEEEE. There are 14 residues in the CDR3. This chain's CDR3 is CASSYRVGAGGYTF. In DNA form, the CDR3 reads TGTGCCAGCAGCTATCGGGTCGGAGCGGGGGGCTACACCTTC.

The V gene is TRBV20-1, the J gene TRBJ1-4, with D perhaps matching TRBD1 (6 bases). Trimming shortened V by 2 bases and J by 3 bases, and 13 bases separated the two germline ends. Germline CDR1 DFQATT, CDR2 SNEGSKA (reference sequence). The CDR3 contains 15 residues. The CDR3, as DNA: TGCAGTGCTAGACGGACAGCTTCGGCTAATGAAAAACTGTTTTTT. This translates into CSARRTASANEKLFF.

CDR3 sequence reads: CSARDPLAGGNTGELFF. In DNA, the CDR3 is TGCAGTGCTAGAGATCCCCTAGCGGGAGGTAACACCGGGGAGCTGTTTTTT. The chain carries TRBV20-1 and TRBJ2-2, with 11 bases matching TRBD2. Unmatched junction bases numbered 5, after V lost 0 bases and J lost 2 bases. The CDR3 runs 17 residues. The germline gives CDR1 DFQATT, CDR2 SNEGSKA (reference sequence).

This rearrangement joins TRBV29-1 to TRBJ1-2, with 7 nucleotides matching TRBD1. Germline V gives CDR1 SQVTM, CDR2 ANQGSEA. This CDR3 has 13 amino acids. With V trimmed by 3 bases and J by 8 bases, 9 bases remained unmatched. The CDR3 DNA reads as TGCAGCGTTGATGTGAGACAGGGCACGGGCTACACCTTC. As protein: CSVDVRQGTGYTF.

This clonotype was counted a few times. The rearrangement joins TRBV6-5 to TRBJ1-2, with D perhaps TRBD1 (5 bases). In germline, CDR1 is MNHEY, CDR2 SVGAGI. The CDR3 covers 16 residues. V was shortened by 5 bases and J by 0 bases, with 16 bases between the two germline ends. The CDR3 DNA reads TGTGCCAGCAGTAACTATAGACAGCTCGCTAACTATGGCTACACCTTC. Amino acid sequence: CASSNYRQLANYGYTF.

This clonotype was picked up a small number of times. The chain combines TRBV10-3 with TRBJ2-7; 12 nucleotides align to TRBD2. The germline V gene has CDR1 ENHRY and CDR2 SYGVKD. V dropped 9 bases and J dropped 4; count of bases not matched to a gene: 4. The CDR3 is 13 amino acids. This CDR3 reads CAIGTSGSYEQYF. The DNA for the CDR3 is TGTGCCATTGGGACTAGCGGGTCATACGAGCAGTACTTC.

This clonotype was seen a few times. The V and J genes are TRBV7-9 and TRBJ2-1, with D perhaps TRBD2 (7 bases). Germline V gives CDR1 SEHNR, CDR2 FQNEAQ (reference sequence). V dropped 4 bases and J dropped 7 bases, with 14 bases sitting between them. The CDR3 sequence is 14 residues long. CDR3 nucleotide sequence: TGTGCCAGCAGCTCCACTCGGGGGGCAAATGAGCAGTTCTTC. Its translation: CASSSTRGANEQFF.

This clonotype appeared a few times. This chain links TRBV4-3 with TRBJ2-1; 8 nucleotides align to TRBD1. The CDR3 is 13 residues long. The V and J ends lost 2 bases and 7 bases, in that order; junction bases with no gene match: 1. Germline values: CDR1 LGHNA, CDR2 YSLEER. CDR3 DNA sequence: TGCGCCAGCAGCCAACACAGGGGGAATGAGCAGTTCTTC. It specifies CASSQHRGNEQFF.

The chain joins TRBV20-1 to TRBJ2-7; D remains unclear. The V gene's germline CDR1 is DFQATT and CDR2 SNEGSKA (reference sequence). This CDR3 is 12 amino acids long. Trimming stripped 6 bases from V and 5 bases from J, with 14 bases between. The DNA for the CDR3 is TGCAGTGCGGATCGAGGAAACCACGAGCAGTACTTC. The encoded protein is CSADRGNHEQYF.

The J gene is TRBJ2-7, the V gene TRBV2; the D gene is possibly TRBD1 (6 bases). This CDR3 has 15 amino acids. The germline gives CDR1 SNHLY, CDR2 FYNNEI. V gave up 4 bases and J gave up 3 bases, with 16 bases separating them. CDR3 amino acids: CASSVGAAGVYEQYF. The CDR3 DNA follows: TGTGCCAGCAGTGTTGGGGCGGCAGGGGTCTACGAGCAGTACTTC.

V and J are TRBV5-5 and TRBJ2-1; tentatively, D is TRBD2 (6 bases). This CDR3 comprises 15 residues. V lost 3 bases, J lost 2 bases, and 12 bases lay in between. From germline, CDR1 is SGHKS and CDR2 YYEKEE (reference sequence). This CDR3 reads CASSSGTQAYNEQFF. The CDR3 nucleotides are TGTGCCAGCAGCTCCGGGACTCAAGCCTACAATGAGCAGTTCTTC.

V usage is TRBV5-6 and J usage is TRBJ2-5, with a possible D match to TRBD1 (5 bases). Germline CDR1 and CDR2: SGHDT and YYEEEE. Trimming cost V 1 base and J 4 bases, with 14 bases left between them. There are 15 residues in the CDR3. The CDR3 loop is CASSLLKGRGETQYF. In DNA, the CDR3 is TGTGCCAGCAGCTTGCTTAAGGGGCGTGGAGAGACCCAGTACTTC. The complete variable domain, with remaining parts taken from reference TRBV5-6 and TRBJ2-5, reads DAGVTQSPTHLIKTRGQQVTLRCSPKSGHDTVSWYQQALGQGPQFIFQYYEEEERQRGNFPDRFSGHQFPNYSSELNVNALLLGDSALYLCASSLLKGRGETQYFGPGTRLLVL.

This chain uses TRBV20-1 with TRBJ2-5; D gene uncertain. Germline CDR1 is DFQATT and CDR2 is SNEGSKA (reference sequence). The CDR3 covers 13 residues. V was trimmed by 3 bases and J by 1 base, leaving 9 bases between them. The CDR3 is CSARIESQETQYF. For the CDR3, the DNA is TGCAGTGCTAGGATCGAGAGCCAAGAGACCCAGTACTTC.

This clonotype was detected only a few times. The chain is built from TRBV12-3 or TRBV12-4 and TRBJ2-1; D remains ambiguous. Deletions cut 6 bases from V and 9 bases from J, with 15 bases between. The CDR3 has 13 amino acids. The CDR3 spells CASSRSFGGEQFF. In nucleotides, the CDR3 is TGTGCCAGCAGCCGATCATTCGGCGGTGAGCAGTTCTTC.

This clonotype was found a few times. V usage is TRBV7-2 and J usage is TRBJ2-7; perhaps TRBD1 as D (6 bases). Deletions cut 1 base from V and 2 bases from J, with 12 bases between. The CDR3 has 15 amino acids. Germline V gene data show CDR1 as SGHTA and CDR2 as FQGNSA. Here the CDR3 reads CASSLVRDIAYEQYF. DNA for the CDR3: TGTGCCAGCAGCTTAGTTAGGGACATCGCCTACGAGCAGTACTTC.

This clonotype was picked up a small number of times. The chain recombines TRBV6-1 with TRBJ2-7; TRBD2 aligns across 8 bases. Germline V gene lookup returns CDR1 MNHNS and CDR2 SASEGT. This CDR3 has 13 residues. Trimming took 7 bases from V and 4 from J; bases not matched to a gene: 6. The CDR3 region is CASMGSGRYEQYF. The CDR3 bases are TGTGCCAGCATGGGAAGCGGGAGATACGAGCAGTACTTC.

The V and J genes are TRBV20-1 and TRBJ2-1; D uncertain. The germline V gene has CDR1 DFQATT and CDR2 SNEGSKA (reference sequence). Trimming left V 3 bases short and J 9 bases short, with 15 bases between. The length of the CDR3 is 13 residues. The CDR3 nucleotides are TGCAGTGCTAGTCCCCCTGGCTTGAGTGAGCAGTTCTTC. Residues: CSASPPGLSEQFF.

The sample holds a few counts of this clonotype. The genes are TRBV12-5 and TRBJ1-1; no firm D call. CDR3 length: 14 amino acids. The germline CDR1 and CDR2 sequences are LGHNT and FRNRAP. The V end was cut by 0 bases, the J end by 1 base, with 6 bases between. The CDR3 loop reads CASGLVRGNTEAFF. The CDR3 nucleotides read TGTGCTAGTGGTTTGGTACGGGGGAACACTGAAGCTTTCTTT.

This chain uses TRBV12-3 or TRBV12-4 with TRBJ2-7; D perhaps matches TRBD1 (5 bases). The V end lost 2 bases, the J end lost 6 bases, and 8 bases lay between the germline ends. This CDR3 has 12 residues. CDR3 in amino acids: CASSLRGIEQYF. CDR3 nucleotide sequence: TGTGCCAGCAGTTTAAGGGGAATCGAGCAGTACTTC.

This clonotype was counted a few times. The chain employs TRBV20-1 and TRBJ1-4; unclear D gene. CDR1 is DFQATT and CDR2 is SNEGSKA in the germline V gene (reference sequence). The length of the CDR3 is 14 residues. Between the trimmed V and J ends, which lost 5 bases and 4 bases, there was a span of 14 bases. CDR3 in amino acids: CSASRVADNEKLFF. The CDR3 DNA reads TGCAGTGCTTCGAGGGTGGCTGATAATGAAAAACTGTTTTTT.

The chain carries TRBV6-1 and TRBJ2-7; D is unresolved. V was clipped by 1 base and J by 2 bases, with 12 bases between them. CDR1 is MNHNS, CDR2 SASEGT, per germline. CDR3 length: 15 amino acids. The CDR3 DNA follows: TGTGCCAGCAGTGAAGGGCTCTTAACGGCCTACGAGCAGTACTTC. It yields the protein CASSEGLLTAYEQYF.

This clonotype was detected a few times. This chain connects TRBV30 to TRBJ2-1; D is unresolved. Per germline, CDR1 GTSNPN and CDR2 SVGIG (reference sequence). The CDR3 contains 12 residues. V gave up 4 bases and J gave up 6 bases, with 10 bases separating them. The CDR3 sequence is CAWNYVVNEQFF. DNA of the CDR3: TGTGCCTGGAATTACGTCGTCAATGAGCAGTTCTTC.

This clonotype has a count of ten or more. This rearrangement joins TRBV12-3 or TRBV12-4 to TRBJ1-2; a possible D gene is TRBD1 (5 bases). The CDR3 contains 13 residues. The V gene lost 4 bases and the J gene lost 3 bases, with 9 bases spanning the gap. This CDR3 reads CASSYGTDYGYTF. As DNA, the CDR3 is TGTGCCAGCAGTTACGGGACTGACTATGGCTACACCTTC.

There are a few counts of this clonotype. This chain links TRBV14 with TRBJ2-7, with D perhaps TRBD1 (6 bases). The V gene lost 4 bases and the J gene lost 4 bases, with 17 bases spanning the gap. The germline V gene has CDR1 SGHDN and CDR2 FVKESK. CDR3 length: 15 amino acids. CDR3 protein: CASSLQGRLLYEQYF. The CDR3 DNA is TGTGCCAGCAGCCTCCAGGGGCGCCTTCTTTACGAGCAGTACTTC.

Ten or more counts support this clonotype. The chain joins TRBV6-2 or TRBV6-3 to TRBJ2-7; the D gene is possibly TRBD1 (5 bases). With 5 bases removed from V and 2 bases from J, the gap between germline ends came to 7 bases. Germline CDR1 and CDR2: MNHEY and SVGEGT. CDR3 length: 12 amino acids. CDR3 nucleotide sequence: TGTGCCAGCAGTAGGGGCCCCTACGAGCAGTACTTC. Protein product: CASSRGPYEQYF.

The gene calls are TRBV6-5 and TRBJ2-3, with D unclear. The CDR3 totals 15 residues. V was shortened by 3 bases and J by 4 bases, with 14 bases between the two germline ends. Per germline, CDR1 MNHEY and CDR2 SVGAGI. In DNA, the CDR3 is TGTGCCAGCAGTTATTTAGCCTATTCCTCAGATACGCAGTATTTT. It specifies CASSYLAYSSDTQYF.

V gene TRBV7-6 combines with J gene TRBJ2-2; TRBD1 might be the D (5 bases). CDR3 size: 15 residues. Trimming took 4 bases from V and 5 from J, leaving 14 bases between them. The germline gives CDR1 SGHVS, CDR2 FNYEAQ. This CDR3 reads CASSSPYRKTGELFF. As DNA, the CDR3 is TGTGCCAGCAGCTCACCATACAGGAAAACCGGGGAGCTGTTTTTT.

This sequence joins TRBV6-4 and TRBJ2-5; D call uncertain. Germline values: CDR1 MRHNA, CDR2 SNTAGT. Deletions cut 3 bases from V and 3 bases from J, with 11 bases between. The CDR3 loop spans 14 amino acids. CDR3 nucleotide sequence: TGTGCCAGCAGTGAGGGAAGAAGGGAAGAGACCCAGTACTTC. This sequence encodes CASSEGRREETQYF.

V and J are TRBV5-1 and TRBJ2-1; TRBD2 is a possible D gene (5 bases). The CDR3 is 15 residues long. V was pared by 3 bases and J by 6 bases, with 16 bases between. Germline V gene sequence: CDR1 SGHRS, CDR2 YFSETQ. The CDR3 here is CASSSKGLDSNEQFF. The CDR3 nucleotides read TGCGCCAGCAGCTCAAAAGGACTCGATTCCAATGAGCAGTTCTTC.

The chain joins TRBV7-6 to TRBJ2-7, with D possibly TRBD2 on 5 matching bases. The CDR3 loop spans 14 amino acids. V was trimmed by 2 bases and J by 2 bases, leaving 10 bases between them. Germline V gives CDR1 SGHVS, CDR2 FNYEAQ. The CDR3 here is CASSLSEGTYEQYF. CDR3 nucleotides: TGTGCCAGCAGCTTATCCGAGGGAACCTACGAGCAGTACTTC.

Only a few counts were recorded for this clonotype. V and J are TRBV20-1 and TRBJ1-4; possible D gene TRBD1, 6 bases. The V end was cut by 5 bases, the J end by 7 bases, with 14 bases between. The germline CDR1 and CDR2 sequences are DFQATT and SNEGSKA (reference sequence). CDR3 size: 13 residues. This CDR3 reads CSARGGAFEKLFF. CDR3 DNA: TGCAGTGCTCGGGGGGGGGCCTTTGAAAAACTGTTTTTT.